These T cell receptor beta chains were read from a single sample in a study of OX40 agonist ivuxolimab in advanced cancers. Repertoires were generated with immunoSEQ multiplex PCR, while TCRdb's copy carries only in-frame clones and drops some. This table has more than 55,000 clones, around 90% appearing once. The sequenced sample was CD4+ or CD8+ T cells sorted from blood, obtained in a trial of the OX40 agonist ivuxolimab. These receptors all stem from an adult with an advanced solid tumor such as melanoma, head and neck, liver or kidney cancer. CDR3s include the opening cysteine and the closing phenylalanine or tryptophan. D genes are given only for firm matches. Size is stated for part of the rows, as once, few or many counts, or as a class when the clone is expanded.

abundance	v_gene	len	d_gene	j_gene	CDR3aa	CDR3nt
NA	TRBV7-3	16	NA	TRBJ2-1	CASSYGGGGDYNEQFF	TGTGCCAGCAGCTACGGAGGGGGCGGAGATTACAATGAGCAGTTCTTC
few	TRBV19	12	NA	TRBJ1-2	CASSPRPDGYTF	TGTGCCAGTAGCCCTCGTCCCGACGGCTACACCTTC
NA	TRBV28	13	NA	TRBJ2-1	CASSVLAHNEQFF	TGTGCCAGCAGCGTACTAGCCCACAATGAGCAGTTCTTC
NA	TRBV9	13	NA	TRBJ1-2	CASSVGQDYGYTF	TGTGCCAGCAGCGTAGGGCAGGACTATGGCTACACCTTC
NA	TRBV29-1	12	NA	TRBJ1-2	CSVPGALYGYTF	TGCAGCGTCCCGGGGGCCCTCTATGGCTACACCTTC
NA	TRBV2	14	NA	TRBJ2-1	CASIGSSTYNEQFF	TGTGCCAGCATCGGGAGTAGCACCTACAATGAGCAGTTCTTC
NA	TRBV7-9	15	NA	TRBJ2-1	CASSLPGRGYNEQFF	TGTGCCAGCAGCTTACCGGGAAGGGGCTACAATGAGCAGTTCTTC
NA	TRBV9	17	NA	TRBJ1-1	CASSPSGLMNGDTEAFF	TGTGCCAGCAGCCCCTCCGGACTAATGAATGGGGACACTGAAGCTTTCTTT
NA	TRBV6-5	15	TRBD2	TRBJ2-7	CASSWGLAGSYEQYF	TGTGCCAGCAGCTGGGGGCTAGCGGGATCCTACGAGCAGTACTTC
NA	TRBV6-5	15	NA	TRBJ1-2	CASSYWLLGGYGYTF	TGTGCCAGCAGTTACTGGCTCCTAGGAGGCTATGGCTACACCTTC
once	TRBV30	15	TRBD1	TRBJ1-2	CAWSVGTGFYYGYTF	TGTGCCTGGAGTGTCGGGACAGGGTTTTACTATGGCTACACCTTC
NA	TRBV7-6	13	NA	TRBJ1-1	CASSSAGITEAFF	TGTGCCAGCAGCTCCGCAGGGATCACTGAAGCTTTCTTT
medium-sized	TRBV10-1	14	TRBD1	TRBJ1-6	CASRQDRGNSPLHF	TGCGCCAGCAGACAGGACAGGGGAAATTCACCCCTCCACTTT
NA	TRBV2	15	NA	TRBJ2-3	CAIPSRTPSTDTQYF	TGTGCCATTCCAAGCCGGACACCCAGCACAGATACGCAGTATTTT
NA	TRBV11-3	15	NA	TRBJ2-1	CASSLAGGLYNEQFF	TGTGCCAGCAGCTTAGCTGGCGGGCTGTACAATGAGCAGTTCTTC
NA	TRBV28	15	NA	TRBJ1-6	CASSPQGIYNSPLHF	TGTGCCAGCAGTCCCCAGGGGATTTATAATTCACCCCTCCACTTT